The 20 T cell receptor beta chains in this list originate from one sample, sequenced in a study of breast tumors, draining lymph nodes, adjacent tissues. TCRdb reprocessed the multiplex PCR reads via MiXCR and lists one record per CDR3 protein. The table includes under 30,000 distinct CDR3 sequences, under 30% detected once. The sample was breast tumor tissue. The receptors here all came from a female donor with breast cancer. Some clones in this sample may be carry-over from other donors' samples.

This clonotype has ten or more counts. The CDR3: CASSPGQGGAEQFF. The DNA for the CDR3 is TGTGCCAGCAGCCCAGGACAGGGGGGAGCTGAGCAGTTCTTC. J is TRBJ2-1 and V is TRBV7-6, with 10 bases lining up with TRBD1. The V gene's germline CDR1 is SGHVS and CDR2 FNYEAQ. This CDR3 region has 14 residues. The V and J ends lost 5 bases and 9 bases, in that order; junction bases with no gene match: 7.

This clonotype has just a few counts. The chain couples TRBV28 to TRBJ1-2; D is ambiguous. V lost 4 bases and J lost 5, with 14 bases in between. The CDR3 is 14 amino acids. Germline CDR1 and CDR2: MDHEN and SYDVKM. CDR3 in amino acids: CASSYQTSTYGYTF. The DNA for the CDR3 is TGTGCCAGCAGTTACCAGACGAGTACTTATGGCTACACCTTC.

The chain employs TRBV10-2 and TRBJ2-3; D not resolved. V lost 3 bases, J lost 5 bases, and 9 bases lay in between. The germline gives CDR1 WSHSY, CDR2 SAAADI. The CDR3 totals 13 residues. The CDR3 coding sequence is TGCGCCAGCAGTGAAACAGAAGTAGATACGCAGTATTTT. This translates into CASSETEVDTQYF.

This chain connects TRBV28 to TRBJ1-5, with D perhaps TRBD1 (6 bases). Germline lookup yields CDR1 MDHEN and CDR2 SYDVKM. V shed 7 bases and J shed 4 bases, with 20 bases lying between them. CDR3 length equals 16 residues. CDR3 in DNA: TGTGCCAGCACCCACTGGAGAGGGGGAGGAAATCAGCCCCAGCATTTT. Protein: CASTHWRGGGNQPQHF.

This clonotype was picked up many times. The chain links TRBV5-8 to TRBJ1-2; 7 nucleotides line up with TRBD1. V shed 3 bases and J 5 bases; nucleotides not matched to a gene: 16. The length of the CDR3 is 17 residues. Germline CDR1 and CDR2: SGHTS and YDEGEE. As DNA, the CDR3 is TGTGCCAGCAGCTCGCGGGACAGCCGACACTGGGGTTATGGCTACACCTTC. This encodes CASSSRDSRHWGYGYTF. The full variable domain, with the rest looked up from reference TRBV5-8 and TRBJ1-2, is EAGVTQSPTHLIKTRGQQATLRCSPISGHTSVYWYQQALGLGLQFLLWYDEGEERNRGNFPPRFSGRQFPNYSSELNVNALELEDSALYLCASSSRDSRHWGYGYTFGSGTRLTVV.

With regard to this clonotype: A much more abundant neighbour one base away suggests this may be a read error. The conserved phenylalanine or tryptophan normally closing the CDR3 is absent here, so this likely arose from a read error. The chain carries TRBV7-2 and TRBJ2-3; 10 bases map to TRBD2. CDR1 SGHTA and CDR2 FQGNSA come from the germline V gene. Germline trimming cut 5 bases from V and 5 bases from J; bases unmatched to any gene: 7. This CDR3 is built from 15 residues. The CDR3 loop is CASSPHLAGEDTQYL. CDR3 DNA sequence: TGTGCCAGCAGCCCGCATCTAGCGGGAGAAGATACGCAGTATCTT.

There are many counts of this clonotype. The V call is TRBV25-1, the J call TRBJ2-2; weak D call: TRBD2 (5 bases). CDR3 length: 13 residues. The V end was cut by 7 bases, the J end by 3 bases, with 9 bases between. Germline V gene data show CDR1 as MGHDK and CDR2 as SYGVNS. The CDR3 DNA reads TGTGCCAGCATAGGCGGGTACACCGGGGAGCTGTTTTTT. This translates into CASIGGYTGELFF.

This clonotype was seen repeatedly, ten times or more. The chain is built from TRBV11-2 and TRBJ2-1; tentatively, D is TRBD1 or TRBD2 (5 bases each). The CDR3 sequence is 12 residues long. The germline gives CDR1 SGHAT, CDR2 FQNNGV. Trimming cost V 3 bases and J 11 bases, with 11 bases left between them. In nucleotides, the CDR3 is TGTGCCAGCAGCTTCGGGGCACCGAAGCAGTTCTTC. The encoded protein is CASSFGAPKQFF.

To note about this clonotype: An end of the junction differs from the germline gene, which may be a read error. This chain connects TRBV10-2 to TRBJ2-3; D possibly corresponds to TRBD1 (5 bases). From germline, CDR1 is WSHSY and CDR2 SAAADI. This CDR3 comprises 12 residues. CDR3 amino acids: CASSVRVDMQYF. As DNA, the CDR3 is TGCGCCAGCAGTGTCAGGGTAGATATGCAGTATTTC.

This clonotype was recorded at least ten times. The CDR3 protein is CSVLQGTGLAGGGEQFF. The CDR3 DNA reads TGCAGCGTGCTACAAGGGACAGGGCTAGCGGGAGGTGGTGAGCAGTTCTTC. The chain recombines TRBV29-1 with TRBJ2-1; 11 nucleotides agree with TRBD2. CDR1 and CDR2 from the germline V gene are SQVTM and ANQGSEA. This CDR3 has 17 residues. Losses at the gene ends were 6 bases for V and 9 bases for J; bases not matched to a gene: 19.

This clonotype was seen a few times. This chain links TRBV7-6 with TRBJ2-2, with 8 bases aligning to TRBD1. V shed 4 bases, J shed 3 bases, and the junction held 1 base outside the gene matches. This CDR3 contains 14 residues. Germline V lookup: CDR1 SGHVS, CDR2 FNYEAQ. CDR3 protein: CASSSGGDTGELFF. CDR3 DNA: TGTGCCAGCAGCTCAGGGGGCGACACCGGGGAGCTGTTTTTT.

By sample fraction, this clonotype is medium-sized (0.01 to 0.1%). The V gene is TRBV6-6, the J gene TRBJ2-7; D gene uncertain. Germline values: CDR1 MNHNY, CDR2 SVGAGI (reference sequence). Deletions cut 6 bases from V and 3 bases from J, with 6 bases between. The CDR3 runs to 11 residues. In DNA, the CDR3 is TGTGCCAGCAGACAGAGCTACGAGCAGTACTTC. It codes for CASRQSYEQYF.

This clonotype has a count of ten or more. The chain couples TRBV30 to TRBJ1-5; tentative D call: TRBD1 (6 bases). Trimming left V 3 bases short and J 4 bases short, with 19 bases between. Germline-derived CDR1 and CDR2 are GTSNPN and SVGIG (reference sequence). The length of the CDR3 is 16 residues. The CDR3 reads CAWSPPGGTRNQPQHF. The DNA of the CDR3 is TGTGCCTGGAGCCCCCCGGGGGGCACAAGAAATCAGCCCCAGCATTTT.

This clonotype was observed at least ten times. V gene TRBV11-3 combines with J gene TRBJ1-3; D uncertain. V lost 5 bases and J 2 bases, leaving 10 bases between the germline ends. Per germline, CDR1 SGHNT and CDR2 YENEEA. CDR3 length: 14 residues. The DNA for the CDR3 is TGTGCCAGCAGCAGTCCAAATACTGGAAACACCATATATTTT. This translates into CASSSPNTGNTIYF. Complete variable domain (other parts from reference TRBV11-3 and TRBJ1-3): EAGVVQSPRYKIIEKKQPVAFWCNPISGHNTLYWYLQNLGQGPELLIRYENEEAVDDSQLPKDRFSAERLKGVDSTLKIQPAELGDSAVYLCASSSPNTGNTIYFGEGSWLTVV.

At least ten counts were recorded for this clonotype. The chain employs TRBV6-6 and TRBJ1-5, with D perhaps matching TRBD1 (5 bases). Between the trimmed V and J ends, which lost 2 bases and 7 bases, there was a span of 15 bases. Germline V gene sequence: CDR1 MNHNY, CDR2 SVGAGI (reference sequence). CDR3 size: 15 residues. The DNA of the CDR3 is TGTGCCAGCAGTTACCCTTTCAGGGTGGGCCAGCCCCAGCATTTT. Amino acids: CASSYPFRVGQPQHF.

In its sample, this clonotype was seen many times. CDR3 sequence reads: CASSQYGPYEQYF. The DNA for the CDR3 is TGTGCCAGCAGCCAATACGGCCCTTACGAGCAGTACTTC. V and J are TRBV3-1 and TRBJ2-7; D is ambiguous. Germline lookup yields CDR1 LGHDT and CDR2 YNNKEL (reference sequence). The V end lost 2 bases, the J end lost 4 bases, and 9 bases lay between the germline ends. The CDR3 covers 13 residues.

This clonotype has a count of ten or more. The V and J genes are TRBV28 and TRBJ2-1; 7 bases line up with TRBD2. The CDR3 runs 13 residues. The germline CDR1 and CDR2 sequences are MDHEN and SYDVKM. Losses at the gene ends were 3 bases for V and 10 bases for J; bases not matched to a gene: 6. Here the CDR3 reads CASSLSGLREQFF. CDR3 bases: TGTGCCAGCAGTTTGTCGGGACTACGGGAGCAGTTCTTC.

The J gene is TRBJ1-1, the V gene TRBV2, with TRBD1 as a possible D gene (5 bases). Trimming shortened V by 3 bases and J by 6 bases, and 11 bases separated the two germline ends. Per germline, CDR1 SNHLY and CDR2 FYNNEI. This CDR3 region has 13 residues. This CDR3 is CASSDRERAEAFF. The CDR3 nucleotides read TGTGCCAGCAGTGACAGGGAGAGGGCTGAAGCTTTCTTT.

This clonotype was seen many times. The chain recombines TRBV2 with TRBJ1-5; D may be TRBD1 (5 bases). The CDR3 extends over 13 amino acids. Germline V lookup: CDR1 SNHLY, CDR2 FYNNEI. Trimming removed 5 bases from V and 1 base from J, with 6 bases in between. The CDR3 DNA reads as TGTGCCAGCAGTTGGGACAGCAATCAGCCCCAGCATTTT. Amino acid sequence: CASSWDSNQPQHF.

Ten or more counts support this clonotype. The V and J genes are TRBV20-1 and TRBJ2-7; 7 nucleotides line up with TRBD2. Germline V gives CDR1 DFQATT, CDR2 SNEGSKA (reference sequence). The length of the CDR3 is 14 residues. Unmatched junction bases numbered 8, after V lost 2 bases and J lost 4 bases. CDR3 DNA sequence: TGCAGTGCTAGACCGCTGGGTAGCGGGTACGAGCAGTACTTC. Its protein product is CSARPLGSGYEQYF.